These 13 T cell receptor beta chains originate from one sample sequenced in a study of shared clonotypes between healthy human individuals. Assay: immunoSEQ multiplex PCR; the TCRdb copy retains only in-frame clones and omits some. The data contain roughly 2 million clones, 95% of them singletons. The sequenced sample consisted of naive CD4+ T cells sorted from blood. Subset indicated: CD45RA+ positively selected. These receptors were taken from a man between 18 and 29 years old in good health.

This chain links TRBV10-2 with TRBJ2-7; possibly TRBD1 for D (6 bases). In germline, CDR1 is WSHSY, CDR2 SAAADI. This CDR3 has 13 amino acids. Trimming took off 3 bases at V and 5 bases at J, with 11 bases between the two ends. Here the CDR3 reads CASSDRGRDEQYF. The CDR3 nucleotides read TGCGCCAGCAGTGACAGGGGAAGGGACGAGCAGTACTTC.

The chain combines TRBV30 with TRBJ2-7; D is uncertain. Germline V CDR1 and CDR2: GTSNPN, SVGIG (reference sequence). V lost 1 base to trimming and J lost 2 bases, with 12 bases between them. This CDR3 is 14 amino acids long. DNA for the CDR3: TGTGCCTGGAGTGCCCATTCTGGCCCCTACGAGCAGTACTTC. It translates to CAWSAHSGPYEQYF. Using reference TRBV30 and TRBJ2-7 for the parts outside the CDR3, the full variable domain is SQTIHQWPATLVQPVGSPLSLECTVEGTSNPNLYWYRQAAGRGLQLLFYSVGIGQISSEVPQNLSASRPQDRQFILSSKKLLLSDSGFYLCAWSAHSGPYEQYFGPGTRLTVT.

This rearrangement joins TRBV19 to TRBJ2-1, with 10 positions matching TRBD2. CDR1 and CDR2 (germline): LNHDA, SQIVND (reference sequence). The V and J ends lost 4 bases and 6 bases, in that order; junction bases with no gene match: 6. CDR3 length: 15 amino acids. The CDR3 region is CASSTGTSDINEQFF. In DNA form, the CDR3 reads TGTGCCAGTAGTACCGGGACTAGCGACATCAATGAGCAGTTCTTC. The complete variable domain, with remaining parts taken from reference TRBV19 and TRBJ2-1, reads DGGITQSPKYLFRKEGQNVTLSCEQNLNHDAMYWYRQDPGQGLRLIYYSQIVNDFQKGDIAEGYSVSREKKESFPLTVTSAQKNPTAFYLCASSTGTSDINEQFFGPGTRLTVL.

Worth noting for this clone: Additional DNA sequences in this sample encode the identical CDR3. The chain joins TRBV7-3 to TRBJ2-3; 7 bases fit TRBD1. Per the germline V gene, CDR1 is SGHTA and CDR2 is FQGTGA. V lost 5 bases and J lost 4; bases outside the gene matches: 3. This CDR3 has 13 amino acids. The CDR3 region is CASSRQGADTQYF. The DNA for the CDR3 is TGTGCCAGCAGCCGACAGGGCGCAGATACGCAGTATTTT.

CDR3 sequence: CASSGRSWGGHGYTF. CDR3 nucleotide sequence: TGTGCCAGCAGCGGCCGCTCCTGGGGAGGCCATGGCTACACCTTC. The chain joins TRBV11-1 to TRBJ1-2; the D is unclear. Trimming stripped 5 bases from V and 6 bases from J, with 19 bases between. The germline CDR1 and CDR2 sequences are SGHAT and FQDESV (reference sequence). This CDR3 is built from 15 residues.

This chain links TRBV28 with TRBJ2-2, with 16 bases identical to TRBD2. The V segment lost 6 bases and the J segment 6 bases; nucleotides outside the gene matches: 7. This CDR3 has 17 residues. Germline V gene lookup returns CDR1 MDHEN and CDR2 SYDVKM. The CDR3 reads CASSPGLAGGPAGELFF. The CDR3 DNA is TGTGCCAGCAGCCCGGGACTAGCGGGGGGGCCAGCCGGGGAGCTGTTTTTT.

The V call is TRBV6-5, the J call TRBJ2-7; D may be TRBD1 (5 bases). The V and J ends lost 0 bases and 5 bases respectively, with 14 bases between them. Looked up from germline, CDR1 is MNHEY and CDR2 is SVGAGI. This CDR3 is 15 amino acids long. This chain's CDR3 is CASSYSGQPLDEQYF. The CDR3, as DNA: TGTGCCAGCAGTTACTCGGGGCAGCCCCTTGACGAGCAGTACTTC.

As DNA, the CDR3 is TGTGCCAGCAGCGCACGACAGGGGGGTGACTATGGCTACACCTTC. It encodes CASSARQGGDYGYTF. The J gene is TRBJ1-2, the V gene TRBV9, with 9 bases lining up with TRBD1. CDR3 length: 15 residues. V shed 3 bases, J shed 3 bases, and the junction held 6 bases outside the gene matches. The germline gives CDR1 SGDLS, CDR2 YYNGEE.

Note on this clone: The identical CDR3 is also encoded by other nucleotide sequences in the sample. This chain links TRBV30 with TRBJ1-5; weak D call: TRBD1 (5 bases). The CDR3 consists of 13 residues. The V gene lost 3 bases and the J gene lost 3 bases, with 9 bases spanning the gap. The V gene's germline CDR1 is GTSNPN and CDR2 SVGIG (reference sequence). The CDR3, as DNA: TGTGCCTGGAGCGGTGGGGCCAATCAGCCCCAGCATTTT. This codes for CAWSGGANQPQHF. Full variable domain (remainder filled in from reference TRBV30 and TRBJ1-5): SQTIHQWPATLVQPVGSPLSLECTVEGTSNPNLYWYRQAAGRGLQLLFYSVGIGQISSEVPQNLSASRPQDRQFILSSKKLLLSDSGFYLCAWSGGANQPQHFGDGTRLSIL.

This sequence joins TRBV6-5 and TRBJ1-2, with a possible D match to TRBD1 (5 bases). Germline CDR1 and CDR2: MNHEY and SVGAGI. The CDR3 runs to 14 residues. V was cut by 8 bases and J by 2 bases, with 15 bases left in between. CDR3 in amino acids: CASGPPTENYGYTF. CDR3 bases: TGTGCCAGCGGCCCCCCGACAGAAAACTATGGCTACACCTTC.

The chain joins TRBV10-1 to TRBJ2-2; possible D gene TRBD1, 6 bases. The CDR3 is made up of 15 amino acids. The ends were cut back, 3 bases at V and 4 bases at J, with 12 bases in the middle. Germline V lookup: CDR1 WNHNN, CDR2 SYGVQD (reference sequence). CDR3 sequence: CASSDPDRSTGELFF. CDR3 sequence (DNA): TGCGCCAGCAGTGATCCGGACAGATCCACCGGGGAGCTGTTTTTT.

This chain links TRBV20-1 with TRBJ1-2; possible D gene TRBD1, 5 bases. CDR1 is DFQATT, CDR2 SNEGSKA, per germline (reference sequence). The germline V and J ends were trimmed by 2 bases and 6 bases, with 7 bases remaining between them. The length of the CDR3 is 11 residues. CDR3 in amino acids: CSARQGNGYTF. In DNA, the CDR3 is TGCAGTGCTAGACAGGGAAATGGCTACACCTTC.

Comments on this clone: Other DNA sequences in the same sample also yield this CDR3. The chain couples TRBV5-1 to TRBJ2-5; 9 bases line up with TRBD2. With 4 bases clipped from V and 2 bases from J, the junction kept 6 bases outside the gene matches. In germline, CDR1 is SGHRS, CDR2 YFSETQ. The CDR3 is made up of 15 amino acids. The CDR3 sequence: CASSPGTSTQETQYF. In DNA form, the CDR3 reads TGCGCCAGCAGCCCCGGGACTAGCACGCAAGAGACCCAGTACTTC.